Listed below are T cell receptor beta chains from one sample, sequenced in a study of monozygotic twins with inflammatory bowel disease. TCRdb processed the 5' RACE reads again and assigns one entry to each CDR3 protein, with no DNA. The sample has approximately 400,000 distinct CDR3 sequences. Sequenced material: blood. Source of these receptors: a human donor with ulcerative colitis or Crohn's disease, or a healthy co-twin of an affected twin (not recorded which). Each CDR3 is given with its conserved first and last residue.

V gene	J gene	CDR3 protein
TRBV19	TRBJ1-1	CASSIDSGLAWTEAFF
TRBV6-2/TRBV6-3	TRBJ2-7	CASSSRDRGFYEQYF
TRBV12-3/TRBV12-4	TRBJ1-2	CASSETLRGYGYTF
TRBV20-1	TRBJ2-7	CSANAGQRHEQYF
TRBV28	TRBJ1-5	CASSLPGGANQPQHF
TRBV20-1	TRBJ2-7	CSATSDRGLNEQYF
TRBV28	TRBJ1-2	CASSFLGDSYGYTF
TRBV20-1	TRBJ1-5	CSARLGLKQPQHF
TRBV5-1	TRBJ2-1	CASSLAGGAPEQFF
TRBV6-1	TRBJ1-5	CASRSLGRGQPQHF
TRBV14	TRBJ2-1	CASSLSGRTGLNEQFF
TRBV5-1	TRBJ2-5	CASSTHRGTTKTQYF
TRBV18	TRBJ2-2	CASSIRVGGVNTGELFF
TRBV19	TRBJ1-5	CASSIGNQPQHF
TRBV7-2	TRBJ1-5	CASSPREEPQPQHF
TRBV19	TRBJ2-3	CASSISASGLATDTQYF
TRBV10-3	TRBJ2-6	CAISETGLNSGANVLTF
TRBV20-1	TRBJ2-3	CSASLGRGRTDTQYF
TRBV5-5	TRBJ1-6	CASSLDPGESSPLHF
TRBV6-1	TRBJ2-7	CASRRGDEQYF
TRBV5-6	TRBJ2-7	CASSPGQYEQYF
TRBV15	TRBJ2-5	CATSRGQGKETQYF
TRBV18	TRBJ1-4	CASSPTNEKLFF
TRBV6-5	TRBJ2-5	CASSYGTSPETQYF
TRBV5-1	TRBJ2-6	CASSHPGTGVDSGANVLTF
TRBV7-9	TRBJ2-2	CASGEQAMLNTGELFF
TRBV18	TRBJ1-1	CASSPPRRTWEAFF
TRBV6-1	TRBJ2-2	CASRSSAGNTGELFF
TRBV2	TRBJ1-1	CASSADRKAFF
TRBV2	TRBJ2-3	CASSEYDGQGVTDTQYF
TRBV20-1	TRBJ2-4	CSAREEPGGFQGNIQYF
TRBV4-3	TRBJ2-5	CASSQDQGRGRETQYF
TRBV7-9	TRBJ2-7	CASSLELAGGEQYF
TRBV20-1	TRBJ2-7	CSAAGGTGWTYEQYF
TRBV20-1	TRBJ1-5	CSARDLGETQPQHF
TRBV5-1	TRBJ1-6	CASSSDRGPSSPLHF
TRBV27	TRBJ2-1	CASSQNLLAGGPYNEQFF
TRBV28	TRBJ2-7	CASSFPGLVPFYEQYF
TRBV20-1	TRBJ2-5	CSANRGSGGEGTQYF
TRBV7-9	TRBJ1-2	CATGTVQGYGYTF
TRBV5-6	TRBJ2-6	CASSLIGSGANVLTF
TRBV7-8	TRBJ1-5	CASSTPAKGDTRGQNQPQHF
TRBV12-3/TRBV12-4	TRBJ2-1	CASSSRLAGGSNEQFF
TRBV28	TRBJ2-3	CASSFGQGETDTQYF
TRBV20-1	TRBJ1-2	CSARDHEKGQNGYTF
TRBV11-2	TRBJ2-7	CASSFLGTGGANRRYEQYF
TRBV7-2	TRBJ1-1	CASRRTGGTEAFF
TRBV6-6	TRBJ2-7	CASSTNAGYEQYF
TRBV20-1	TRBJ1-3	CSARDVTGGGNTIYF
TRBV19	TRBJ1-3	CASSPQTGNTIYF
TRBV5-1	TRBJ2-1	CASRFETGGWNEQFF
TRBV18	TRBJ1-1	CASSPNQRATEAFF
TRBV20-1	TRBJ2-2	CSTREWPEGELFF